The 18 T cell receptor beta chains below come from one sample, sequenced in a study of graft-versus-host responses after intestinal transplantation. This table comes from immunoSEQ multiplex PCR, and its TCRdb copy is limited to in-frame clones, with some not included. The table shows over 100,000 clones, with roughly 95% occurring only once. These receptors' targets are unknown. Sequencing was performed on unstimulated CD8+ T cells sorted from spleen or lymph node cells, taken before intestinal transplant. Receptor source: a human donor who received an intestinal transplant.

This clone was counted once. This chain links TRBV19 with TRBJ2-3, with TRBD1 matching 9 bases. The V gene's germline CDR1 is LNHDA and CDR2 SQIVND (reference sequence). This CDR3 spans 13 amino acids. The CDR3, as DNA: TGTGCTACGACTCCGGGACAGGGAGATACGCAGTATTTT. Residues: CATTPGQGDTQYF.

This chain connects TRBV29-1 to TRBJ2-7; 9 nucleotides agree with TRBD2. This CDR3 is 14 amino acids long. Trimming removed 7 bases from V and 2 bases from J; junction bases left unmatched: 9. Germline CDR1 and CDR2: SQVTM and ANQGSEA. The CDR3 sequence: CSARLAGSPYEQYF. The CDR3, as DNA: TGCAGCGCCCGTCTAGCGGGGAGTCCCTACGAGCAGTACTTC.

The chain links TRBV10-1 to TRBJ1-6; D perhaps matches TRBD1 (5 bases). The V gene's germline CDR1 is WNHNN and CDR2 SYGVQD (reference sequence). The CDR3 is 13 residues long. V lost 8 bases and J lost 13, with 18 bases in between. The CDR3 loop is CASWGPLIIPLHF. For the CDR3, the DNA is TGCGCCAGCTGGGGACCCTTAATAATCCCCCTCCACTTT.

The rearrangement links TRBV28 to TRBJ1-1; D unclear. Germline V gives CDR1 MDHEN, CDR2 SYDVKM. The germline V and J ends were trimmed by 3 bases and 0 bases, with 11 bases remaining between them. CDR3 size: 15 residues. CDR3: CASSFALVMNTEAFF. In DNA, the CDR3 is TGTGCCAGCAGTTTTGCATTGGTGATGAACACTGAAGCTTTCTTT.

This clone has just a few counts. The chain combines TRBV5-6 with TRBJ1-1; D uncertain. CDR1 and CDR2 from the germline V gene are SGHDT and YYEEEE. The CDR3 runs 13 residues. V shed 2 bases and J shed 9 bases, with 14 bases lying between them. The CDR3, as DNA: TGTGCCAGCAGCTTCAATGGAAGGCGCCAAGCTTTCTTT. It specifies CASSFNGRRQAFF. Filled out from reference TRBV5-6 and TRBJ1-1, the complete variable domain reads DAGVTQSPTHLIKTRGQQVTLRCSPKSGHDTVSWYQQALGQGPQFIFQYYEEEERQRGNFPDRFSGHQFPNYSSELNVNALLLGDSALYLCASSFNGRRQAFFGQGTRLTVV.

The chain joins TRBV29-1 to TRBJ2-1, with D perhaps assigned TRBD1 or TRBD2 (7 bases each). The CDR3 consists of 15 residues. Between the trimmed V and J ends, which lost 7 bases and 1 base, there was a span of 17 bases. Germline V gene sequence: CDR1 SQVTM, CDR2 ANQGSEA. The CDR3, as DNA: TGCAGCGGACAGGGTAGCGGGCTTTCCTACAATGAGCAGTTCTTC. Protein: CSGQGSGLSYNEQFF.

V gene TRBV9 combines with J gene TRBJ1-2; D may be TRBD1 (6 bases). Trimming stripped 2 bases from V and 5 bases from J, with 19 bases between. Looked up from germline, CDR1 is SGDLS and CDR2 is YYNGEE. The CDR3 runs 16 residues. In DNA, the CDR3 is TGTGCCAGCAGCGTTAGCAGGGGTCGACCTTTATATGGCTACACCTTC. It encodes CASSVSRGRPLYGYTF.

The rearrangement links TRBV28 to TRBJ2-7; D ambiguous. V was clipped by 10 bases and J by 4 bases, with 17 bases between them. This CDR3 comprises 13 residues. Per the germline V gene, CDR1 is MDHEN and CDR2 is SYDVKM. This chain's CDR3 is CAISPAVKYEQYF. DNA of the CDR3: TGTGCCATCTCCCCGGCGGTAAAATACGAGCAGTACTTC.

The rearrangement links TRBV14 to TRBJ2-4; D perhaps matches TRBD1 (6 bases). Germline CDR1 and CDR2: SGHDN and FVKESK. The CDR3 is made up of 20 amino acids. V shed 0 bases and J shed 0 bases, with 21 bases lying between them. In DNA, the CDR3 is TGTGCCAGCAGCCAAGATAGGGGACACAAATTCCGGCTAGCCAAAAACATTCAGTACTTC. It yields the protein CASSQDRGHKFRLAKNIQYF. Based on the CDR3 plus reference TRBV14 and TRBJ2-4, the full variable domain is EAGVTQFPSHSVIEKGQTVTLRCDPISGHDNLYWYRRVMGKEIKFLLHFVKESKQDESGMPNNRFLAERTGGTYSTLKVQPAELEDSGVYFCASSQDRGHKFRLAKNIQYFGAGTRLSVL.

This clone was counted once. The J gene is TRBJ2-2, the V gene TRBV27; D unclear. This CDR3 contains 12 residues. The germline V gene has CDR1 MNHEY and CDR2 SMNVEV (reference sequence). V lost 0 bases to trimming and J lost 6 bases, with 2 bases between them. The CDR3: CASSLSPGELFF. The CDR3 region has the DNA TGTGCCAGCAGTTTATCGCCCGGGGAGCTGTTTTTT.

This clone was picked up one time. The chain links TRBV27 to TRBJ2-3, with 10 bases aligning to TRBD2. J was trimmed by 5 bases and V by 1 base; bases with no gene match: 9. Germline CDR1 is MNHEY and CDR2 is SMNVEV (reference sequence). The CDR3 totals 17 residues. CDR3 nucleotide sequence: TGTGCCAGCAGTTTATATAGCGGGAGGCTCCCAGGAGATACGCAGTATTTT. Its translation: CASSLYSGRLPGDTQYF.

This clone was picked up one time. The rearrangement joins TRBV9 to TRBJ2-7; the D is unclear. Germline CDR1 is SGDLS and CDR2 is YYNGEE. V shed 0 bases and J shed 5 bases, with 9 bases lying between them. The CDR3 is 13 amino acids. The CDR3, as DNA: TGTGCCAGCAGCGTAGATCCCCAAAACGAGCAGTACTTC. Amino acids: CASSVDPQNEQYF.

V and J are TRBV28 and TRBJ1-1, with unresolved D. The CDR3 is 14 amino acids. The germline V gene encodes CDR1 MDHEN and CDR2 SYDVKM. The germline V and J ends were trimmed by 2 bases and 1 base, with 8 bases remaining between them. The CDR3 nucleotides are TGTGCCAGCAGTTTAGAGGGAGCGAACACTGAAGCTTTCTTT. Translation gives CASSLEGANTEAFF.

The chain employs TRBV7-8 and TRBJ2-4; 9 bases map to TRBD2. The CDR3 covers 16 residues. J lost 3 bases, V lost 1 base, and 4 bases had no gene match. Germline loops: CDR1 SGHVS, CDR2 FQNEAQ. The CDR3 nucleotides are TGTGCCAGCAGCTTAGTAGCGGGAGACGTCAAAAACATTCAGTACTTC. The encoded protein is CASSLVAGDVKNIQYF.

The V gene is TRBV30, the J gene TRBJ1-2; a possible D gene is TRBD1 (5 bases). This CDR3 comprises 16 residues. Germline V gene lookup returns CDR1 GTSNPN and CDR2 SVGIG (reference sequence). V shed 0 bases and J shed 0 bases, with 14 bases lying between them. The CDR3: CAWSVIRGATNYGYTF. The CDR3 DNA reads as TGTGCCTGGAGTGTTATACGGGGCGCTACTAACTATGGCTACACCTTC.

V is TRBV4-3 and J is TRBJ2-7; 7 bases are a match to TRBD1. The CDR3 sequence is 18 residues long. The trim removed 3 bases at V and 1 base at J, leaving 15 bases unmatched. The germline V gene encodes CDR1 LGHNA and CDR2 YSLEER. As DNA, the CDR3 is TGCGCCAGCAGCCAGGAGAATATACAGGGGCCGCCTTCCTACGAGCAGTACTTC. Translation gives CASSQENIQGPPSYEQYF.

The V call is TRBV19, the J call TRBJ2-4; D possibly corresponds to TRBD1 (5 bases). V was clipped by 3 bases and J by 7 bases, with 10 bases between them. Germline V gives CDR1 LNHDA, CDR2 SQIVND (reference sequence). CDR3 length: 13 residues. The CDR3 region is CASSIKGWNIQYF. In nucleotides, the CDR3 is TGTGCCAGTAGTATTAAGGGGTGGAACATTCAGTACTTC.

V and J are TRBV5-6 and TRBJ1-2; TRBD1 matches 9 bases. V was pared by 0 bases and J by 3 bases, with 3 bases of the junction left unmatched. In germline, CDR1 is SGHDT, CDR2 YYEEEE. This CDR3 has 15 residues. CDR3 in DNA: TGTGCCAGCAGCTTGGCGGACAGGGGTCACTATGGCTACACCTTC. Its protein product is CASSLADRGHYGYTF.